The rows below give T cell receptor beta chains drawn from one sample of a study of cytomegalovirus exposure and HLA in healthy donors. Only in-frame clones appear in the TCRdb table, and some are missing; sequencing was by immunoSEQ multiplex PCR. Here the sample spans about 120,000 clones, under 80% being singletons. The sequencing input was PBMCs. These receptors were obtained from a man between 60 and 75 years old in good health and CMV-seropositive. CDR3s include the opening cysteine and the closing phenylalanine or tryptophan. A D gene is named only where the DNA matches it firmly. Clone size is shown for a subset of rows, as once, few, many or a class of expanded clone.

clone_size j_call v_call d_call cdr3_aa cdr3_nt
NA TRBJ2-3 TRBV5-1 NA CASSLLTDTQYF TGCGCCAGCAGCTTGCTAACAGATACGCAGTATTTT
NA TRBJ2-2 TRBV6-5 NA CASSYTGSGLGGELFF TGTGCCAGCAGTTACACAGGGAGTGGACTCGGCGGGGAGCTGTTTTTT
NA TRBJ2-7 TRBV5-1 TRBD2 CASSRVGASTSGRGIGHEQYF TGCGCCAGCAGCCGGGTGGGGGCCTCGACTAGCGGGAGAGGTATCGGCCACGAGCAGTACTTC
few TRBJ1-3 TRBV6-5 TRBD1 CASSYTTGVPGNTIYF TGTGCCAGCAGTTATACGACAGGGGTGCCAGGAAACACCATATATTTT
NA TRBJ2-7 TRBV5-1 TRBD2 CASSLGAAGGQYEQYF TGCGCCAGCAGCTTGGGTGCGGCGGGGGGGCAGTACGAGCAGTACTTC
NA TRBJ2-1 TRBV11-2 NA CASSLASPYNEQFF TGTGCCAGCAGCTTAGCGTCTCCTTACAATGAGCAGTTCTTC
hyperexpanded TRBJ2-1 TRBV7-6 NA CASSSRGSHNEQFF TGTGCCAGCAGCTCGAGAGGGTCACACAATGAGCAGTTCTTC
NA TRBJ2-3 TRBV19 NA CASSTKGGADTQYF TGTGCCAGTAGCACCAAGGGAGGCGCAGATACGCAGTATTTT
NA TRBJ2-3 TRBV28 TRBD2 CASSFRLAGLADTQYF TGTGCCAGCAGTTTCCGACTAGCGGGACTTGCAGATACGCAGTATTTT
NA TRBJ1-1 TRBV5-1 TRBD1 CASSFDRGNTEAFF TGCGCCAGCAGCTTCGACAGGGGGAACACTGAAGCTTTCTTT
NA TRBJ2-7 TRBV6-1 TRBD1 CASKRGTGNYEQYF TGTGCCAGTAAGCGTGGGACAGGAAACTACGAGCAGTACTTC
NA TRBJ2-7 TRBV19 TRBD2 CARHTLAGSWGYEQYF TGTGCCAGACACACTCTAGCGGGATCGTGGGGTTACGAGCAGTACTTC
NA TRBJ2-3 TRBV5-1 TRBD2 CASTLAGGIDTQYF TGCGCCAGCACCCTAGCGGGAGGGATAGATACGCAGTATTTT
NA TRBJ2-5 TRBV30 NA CAWTGRLQETQYF TGTGCCTGGACAGGGAGGCTCCAAGAGACCCAGTACTTC
few TRBJ2-1 TRBV29-1 TRBD2 CSGGTSGHNEQFF TGCAGCGGCGGGACTAGCGGTCACAATGAGCAGTTCTTC
NA TRBJ1-2 TRBV28 TRBD1 CASSLLVGQGAVGYTF TGTGCCAGCAGTTTATTGGTGGGGCAGGGGGCGGTTGGCTACACCTTC
NA TRBJ1-2 TRBV5-1 TRBD1 CASSLEDRVAVYTF TGCGCCAGCAGCTTGGAAGACAGGGTGGCTGTCTACACCTTC
NA TRBJ2-7 TRBV29-1 NA CSVGSSSYEQYF TGCAGCGTGGGGTCTAGCTCCTACGAGCAGTACTTC
NA TRBJ1-1 TRBV19 TRBD1 CASSPPVRDRVPIGNTEAFF TGTGCCAGTAGTCCCCCCGTCCGGGACAGGGTACCCATAGGGAACACTGAAGCTTTCTTT
NA TRBJ2-7 TRBV5-5 NA CASSRDYEQYF TGTGCCAGCAGCCGAGATTACGAGCAGTACTTC
NA TRBJ2-1 TRBV13 NA CASSLGGDEQFF TGTGCCAGCAGCTTAGGGGGAGATGAGCAGTTCTTC
once TRBJ1-1 TRBV6-5 TRBD1 CASIEDRGLYTEAFF TGTGCCAGCATCGAGGACAGGGGATTGTACACTGAAGCTTTCTTT
NA TRBJ1-4 TRBV5-4 NA CASSSGDGNEKLFF TGTGCCAGCAGCTCCGGAGACGGTAATGAAAAACTGTTTTTT
NA TRBJ1-4 TRBV6-1 NA CASSEVGGYNEKLFF TGTGCCAGCAGTGAAGTGGGGGGGTATAATGAAAAACTGTTTTTT
NA TRBJ2-7 TRBV7-8 TRBD2 CASSLLRTSSYEQYF TGTGCCAGCAGCCTACTTCGGACTAGCTCCTACGAGCAGTACTTC
NA TRBJ2-1 TRBV11-2 TRBD2 CASSLGVAGDYEQFF TGTGCCAGCAGCTTAGGGGTAGCGGGAGACTATGAGCAGTTCTTC
NA TRBJ2-1 TRBV6-1 NA CASGQYSYNEQFF TGTGCCAGCGGCCAGTACTCCTACAATGAGCAGTTCTTC
NA TRBJ1-4 TRBV6-5 NA CASRTSGTRNEKLFF TGTGCCAGCAGAACCTCCGGGACAAGAAATGAAAAACTGTTTTTT
NA TRBJ2-6 TRBV6-1 TRBD1 CASTEPGQGVSGANVLTF TGTGCCAGCACTGAACCGGGACAGGGTGTATCTGGGGCCAACGTCCTGACTTTC
NA TRBJ2-5 TRBV30 TRBD1 CAWKTGQQETQYF TGTGCCTGGAAAACGGGACAGCAAGAGACCCAGTACTTC
NA TRBJ2-2 TRBV7-2 TRBD1 CASSLAGQGTGELFF TGTGCCAGCAGCTTAGCTGGACAGGGGACCGGGGAGCTGTTTTTT
few TRBJ2-2 TRBV28 TRBD2 CASSLRRTSGKTTGELFF TGTGCCAGCAGTTTACGTCGGACTAGCGGGAAGACCACCGGGGAGCTGTTTTTT
NA TRBJ2-1 TRBV11-3 TRBD2 CASSLGDSGAYNEQFF TGTGCCAGCAGCTTAGGAGATAGCGGGGCCTACAATGAGCAGTTCTTC
NA TRBJ1-6 TRBV7-3 NA CASSKAQGPLHF TGTGCCAGCAGCAAAGCCCAGGGACCCCTCCACTTT
NA TRBJ1-5 TRBV21-1 NA CASSKEKDRGRGCQPQHF TGTGCCAGCAGCAAAGAAAAGGACAGGGGGCGGGGATGTCAGCCCCAGCATTTT
NA TRBJ2-3 TRBV21-1 NA CARTCLAGAPGVTDTQYF TGTGCCAGGACCTGTCTAGCGGGAGCCCCGGGTGTGACAGATACGCAGTATTTT
NA TRBJ2-1 TRBV10-3 TRBD2 CAISERGLAGYNEQFF TGTGCCATCAGTGAGAGGGGACTAGCGGGTTACAATGAGCAGTTCTTC
NA TRBJ1-2 TRBV5-5 NA CASSPGWSHDTF TGTGCCAGCAGCCCCGGGTGGTCCCATGACACCTTC
once TRBJ2-7 TRBV5-1 NA CASSLQGTEQYF TGCGCCAGCAGCCTACAGGGCACCGAGCAGTACTTC
NA TRBJ2-7 TRBV2 TRBD2 CASSAPGLANEQYF TGTGCCAGCAGTGCCCCGGGACTAGCGAACGAGCAGTACTTC
NA TRBJ2-7 TRBV4-1 TRBD1 CASSQEGQGIYEQYF TGCGCCAGCAGCCAAGAGGGACAGGGGATCTACGAGCAGTACTTC
NA TRBJ2-7 TRBV20-1 NA CSAYMNYEQYF TGCAGTGCTTACATGAACTACGAGCAGTACTTC
NA TRBJ2-1 TRBV11-3 NA CASSFAHGSSYNEQFF TGTGCCAGCAGCTTTGCCCACGGGAGCTCCTACAATGAGCAGTTCTTC
NA TRBJ2-7 TRBV6-1 NA CASSVQPSYEQYF TGTGCCAGCAGTGTACAGCCTTCGTACGAGCAGTACTTC
NA TRBJ1-1 TRBV2 NA CASKVDRNTEAFF TGTGCCAGCAAGGTGGACAGGAACACTGAAGCTTTCTTT
NA TRBJ1-1 TRBV29-1 NA CSGADSLNTEAFF TGCAGCGGGGCGGACAGTCTGAACACTGAAGCTTTCTTT